The 10 T cell receptor beta chains below were found in one sample sequenced in a study of CD8+CD57+ T cells in acquired aplastic anemia. Sequencing was done on patients that had shown CD8+CD57+ cell expansion by flow cytometry. Genomic DNA provided the template from which TCR beta VDJ and CDR3 profiles were obtained. TCRdb used MiXCR to reprocess the reads, holding one entry per CDR3 protein. This sample has 450,000 to 600,000 distinct CDR3 sequences, with approximately 32% found just once. Sequencing was performed on sorted CD4+, CD8+, or CD8+CD57+ T cells (not recorded which) from PBMCs. The receptors here all came from a human donor with aplastic anemia.

This sequence joins TRBV24-1 and TRBJ1-5, with D perhaps TRBD1 (6 bases). Germline V gene lookup returns CDR1 KGHDR and CDR2 SFDVKD. The V end lost 6 bases, the J end lost 8 bases, and 22 bases lay between the germline ends. The CDR3 is 16 amino acids. The CDR3 reads CATSLGGQGKVKPQHF. For the CDR3, the DNA is TGTGCCACCAGTTTAGGGGGTCAGGGGAAGGTTAAGCCCCAGCATTTT.

The gene calls are TRBV25-1 and TRBJ1-5, with D possibly matching TRBD1 (5 bases). Germline CDR1 reads MGHDK; CDR2 reads SYGVNS. V was cut by 6 bases and J by 0 bases, with 15 bases left in between. The CDR3 runs 16 residues. CDR3 DNA sequence: TGTGCCAGCAGCATCCGGGACGGACTTAGCAATCAGCCCCAGCATTTT. Encoded protein: CASSIRDGLSNQPQHF.

There are a few counts of this clonotype. This chain joins TRBV9 and TRBJ2-3, with 14 bases aligning to TRBD2. CDR1 and CDR2 (germline): SGDLS, YYNGEE. This CDR3 region has 17 residues. Losses at the gene ends were 4 bases for V and 1 base for J; bases not matched to a gene: 5. The CDR3 DNA reads TGTGCCAGCAGCCCGACTAGCGGGAGGGCCGGCACAGATACGCAGTATTTT. Its translation: CASSPTSGRAGTDTQYF.

V and J are TRBV4-2 and TRBJ1-1, with TRBD1 identical over 10 bases. Germline V CDR1 and CDR2: LGHNA, YNFKEQ. V trimming: 3 bases; J trimming: 11 bases; junction bases outside the gene matches: 9. CDR3 length: 14 residues. The CDR3 loop is CASSHLRDRGFAFF. DNA for the CDR3: TGTGCCAGCAGCCACCTCCGGGACAGGGGCTTTGCTTTCTTT.

This clonotype was seen more than once but under ten times. J is TRBJ1-3 and V is TRBV20-1; unclear D gene. V lost 6 bases to trimming and J lost 4 bases, with 10 bases between them. The germline gives CDR1 DFQATT, CDR2 SNEGSKA (reference sequence). There are 12 residues in the CDR3. CDR3 residues: CSAGFLGNTIYF. The CDR3 coding sequence is TGCAGTGCCGGATTCCTAGGAAACACCATATATTTT.

This clonotype has more than one count but fewer than ten. V usage is TRBV25-1 and J usage is TRBJ2-3, with 16 bases that match TRBD2. The junction had 12 bases not matched to a gene; V was cut back by 6 bases and J by 3 bases. CDR1 and CDR2 (germline): MGHDK, SYGVNS. This CDR3 region has 19 residues. Written as DNA, the CDR3 is TGTGCCAGCAGCCCCGGCCTGGGACTAGCGGGAGGGATAACAGATACGCAGTATTTT. This translates into CASSPGLGLAGGITDTQYF.

The chain links TRBV20-1 to TRBJ2-3; TRBD2 aligns across 8 bases. CDR3 length equals 16 residues. CDR1 and CDR2 (germline): DFQATT, SNEGSKA (reference sequence). J gave up 2 bases and V 0 bases, and 7 bases lay outside the gene matches. This CDR3 is CSARDSERGHTDTQYF. CDR3 in DNA: TGCAGTGCTAGAGATAGCGAGCGGGGGCACACAGATACGCAGTATTTT.

This clonotype was seen repeatedly, ten times or more. The chain recombines TRBV25-1 with TRBJ1-2; D may be TRBD1 (5 bases). Trimming removed 5 bases at V and 5 bases at J, with 15 bases between. This CDR3 comprises 14 residues. Germline V gene sequence: CDR1 MGHDK, CDR2 SYGVNS. The CDR3 reads CASSFRDAVYGYTF. Here the CDR3 DNA reads TGTGCCAGCAGTTTCCGGGACGCTGTATATGGCTACACCTTC.

The chain is built from TRBV2 and TRBJ1-2, with TRBD1 as a possible D gene (6 bases). The CDR3 spans 13 residues. CDR1 and CDR2 from the germline V gene are SNHLY and FYNNEI. V was pared by 10 bases and J by 5 bases, with 17 bases between. The CDR3 DNA is TGTGCCATCCAGGAACACACAGGGTATGGCTACACCTTC. Encoded protein: CAIQEHTGYGYTF. Drawing the rest from reference TRBV2 and TRBJ1-2, the complete variable domain is EPEVTQTPSHQVTQMGQEVILRCVPISNHLYFYWYRQILGQKVEFLVSFYNNEISEKSEIFDDQFSVERPDGSNFTLKIRSTKLEDSAMYFCAIQEHTGYGYTFGSGTRLTVV.

There are a few counts of this clonotype. The V call is TRBV20-1, the J call TRBJ1-5; TRBD1 matches at 9 bases. The CDR3 has 14 amino acids. The germline V gene has CDR1 DFQATT and CDR2 SNEGSKA (reference sequence). V shed 3 bases and J 9 bases; nucleotides not matched to a gene: 9. CDR3 amino acids: CSARSGTGLGPQHF. The DNA for the CDR3 is TGCAGTGCTAGGTCCGGGACAGGGCTCGGGCCCCAGCATTTT.